This T cell receptor (beta chain) was profiled in a study of T cells in Graves' hyperthyroidism and ophthalmopathy. Study outcomes and limitations: Peripheral blood also featured most of the thyroid clonotypes expanded above 0.001.

Many counts were recorded for this clonotype. Its specificity is unknown. Uncontrolled infection, other autoimmune disease, pregnancy or lactation disqualified patients from enrolment. Over 8 ml fresh peripheral blood yielded the PBMCs. The CDR3 is 14 amino acids. The J segment lost 7 bases and the V segment lost 4 bases, leaving 2 bases of the junction unmatched. Amplified TCR beta CDR3 regions derived from RNA transcripts. A first-round RT-PCR of the TCR CDR3 used the HTBI primer set. TCRdb re-analysed the multiplex PCR reads in MiXCR, keeping a single row per CDR3 protein. The sample has about 400,000 distinct CDR3 sequences; under 15% are singletons.

This chain uses TRBV12-3 or TRBV12-4 with TRBJ1-6; 9 bases map to TRBD1. The sequence was obtained from a woman aged 18 to 35 with Graves' hyperthyroidism. The sequenced material came from blood. As DNA, the CDR3 is TGTGCCAGCAGTTATGGGACAGGGAATTCACCCCTCCACTTT. This sequence encodes CASSYGTGNSPLHF.